This T cell receptor (beta chain) is from a study of blood T cell repertoires in COVID-19. At the level of the study: Samples came from the United States, Italy and Spain, spanning acute and convalescent COVID-19. T cells, B-cell-depleted T cells, or PBMCs supplied cDNA or gDNA.

Residents of 24 US areas, aged roughly 18 to 90 years, made up the participants. Researchers sorted participants into cohorts using their self-reported clinical history. Sequencing used immunoSEQ multiplex PCR; TCRdb keeps in-frame clones, though not all of them. The sample lists more than 200,000 clones, over 85% occurring once. This TCR derives from a woman aged 30 to 39 with acute COVID-19. The specimen was PBMCs or T cells enriched from blood (not recorded which).

The CDR3 spells CASSHRDWSYNEQFF. CDR3 sequence (DNA): TGTGCCAGCTCACACCGGGACTGGTCCTACAATGAGCAGTTCTTC. This chain links TRBV18 with TRBJ2-1; tentatively, D is TRBD2 (6 bases). Trimming cost V 4 bases and J 1 base, with 11 bases left between them. Germline V lookup: CDR1 KGHSH, CDR2 LQKENI. The CDR3 totals 15 residues. Full variable domain (remainder filled in from reference TRBV18 and TRBJ2-1): NAGVMQNPRHLVRRRGQEARLRCSPMKGHSHVYWYRQLPEEGLKFMVYLQKENIIDESGMPKERFSAEFPKEGPSILRIQQVVRGDSAAYFCASSHRDWSYNEQFFGPGTRLTVL.